This T cell receptor (beta chain) comes out of a study of blood T cell repertoires in COVID-19. Study details: COVID-19 samples from acute and convalescent phases originated in the United States, Italy and Spain. In each case, the material was cDNA or gDNA derived from T cells, B-cell-depleted T cells, or PBMCs.

The CDR3 contains 14 residues. V lost 5 bases to trimming and J lost 6 bases, with 17 bases between them. CDR1 MDHEN and CDR2 SYDVKM come from the germline V gene. In the original workflow: Amplification of reference gene primers provided the estimated nucleated cell counts. Clones were read by immunoSEQ multiplex PCR, and TCRdb kept only the in-frame ones, dropping some. V and J calls and clone size are as listed in that table; D and trimming were resolved from the DNA. Among approximately 120,000 clones listed, approximately 87% were seen once. This clone was counted once. This sequence originates from a woman aged 55-70 years with acute or convalescent COVID-19. Input material: peripheral blood. The chain employs TRBV28 and TRBJ2-7, with D possibly being TRBD2 (6 bases). CDR3 in DNA: TGTGCCAGCAGTGGGGGACTGGGGAAGGTCGAGCAGTACTTC. It codes for CASSGGLGKVEQYF.